Described below is a single TCR beta chain sequence and its context. This receptor's antigen is unknown. Base-call qualities are not available, and no considerably larger clone is one nucleotide away. The data were taken from a study of T cells after posttransplantation cyclophosphamide (dated by TCRdb to about 2016). Regarding the research as a whole: Using TRB sequencing, the study followed how the T cell repertoire rebuilt after myeloablative bone marrow transplantation with posttransplantation cyclophosphamide given as GVHD prophylaxis. In 3 patients, TRB sequencing was also performed on up to 3 more blood samples taken 2 to 5.2 years after transplant, and in a handful of patients, pretransplant blood was also TRB-sequenced. Blood from all 35 or so PTCy patients with 1-year posttransplant specimens was subjected to TRB sequencing. Samples from under 40 PTCy-treated patients and approximately 16 related bone marrow donors of those patients were subjected to antigen receptor sequencing. Public TRB sequences were checked against a database of over 3,600 sequences associated with responses to pathogens, tumor antigens, self-antigens and alloantigens. Because TRA and TRB clonality were tightly correlated in 9 samples, subsequent TCR analyses were focused on TRB only.

Genomic DNA was used for TRB sequencing, which was performed with the immunoSEQ assay at survey resolution or with the hsTCRB kit. Per the source publication's procedure: The immunoSEQ software handled initial read processing, and the LymphoSeq R package was used for repertoire analyses. Clonality was computed as 1 minus normalized Shannon entropy, and a Gini coefficient was also calculated for each TRB dataset. Phenotypes of unsorted samples were inferred by mapping TRB sequences from sorted subsets of the recipient or donor onto unsorted samples of the same recipient. TCRdb's version of the immuneACCESS table is confined to in-frame rearrangements and falls short of the full clone set. An unresolved V gene accounts for under half of the shortfall where checked; the remainder is of unknown origin. V and J calls plus clone size are reproduced from that table; the DNA served to infer D and trimming. In this sample the table shows thousands of clones, approximately 84% of which occur a single time. Of the sample, 25% to 35% is held by the ten largest clones.

Taken with the paper, the label for treatment or condition translates to: high-dose cyclophosphamide on days +3 and +4 as single-agent GVHD prophylaxis. Patients in the PTCy group got busulfan and fludarabine conditioning, a marrow graft from a related or unrelated donor, and cyclophosphamide on days +3 and +4. PTCy-treated patients came from a prospective multi-institutional clinical trial. Peripheral blood and bone marrow mononuclear cells were isolated by Ficoll-Hypaque density centrifugation and cryopreserved. CD4+ and CD8+ T cells, including naive and memory subsets, were sorted by FACS using a FACSAria II. Overall results and qualifications from the work: Across fewer than 50 patients, TRB clonality was highly associated with recipient CMV seropositivity and CMV reactivation, and diversity in PTCy patients was similar to diversity in CNI/methotrexate controls. Donor-recipient similarity was low at 1-2 months but rose over the first year, and later blood repertoires were often dominated by donor CD8+ memory clones. The TRB repertoires of T cells infiltrating skin or the GI tract showed only limited overlap with the TRB repertoires found in blood.

The germline V gene gives CDR1 as SGHNT and CDR2 as YENEEA. V gives up 3 bases and J gives up 3 bases, and the segment between their germline ends measures 10 bases. From the cysteine through the phenylalanine, the CDR3 covers 14 amino acids. Here the CDR3 DNA is all that survives: 42 bases in frame from base 1. This clonotype was obtained from a female patient aged 50-59 years who received an allogeneic stem cell transplant from a related donor, was CMV-positive, and had no GVHD. It is possible that, after a transplant, some T cells come from the graft donor. Recombination connected TRBV11-3 to TRBJ2-3; tentative D gene TRBD2, with 5 bases matching. The material sequenced was CD8+ T cells sorted from PBMCs, taken 1404 days after allogeneic stem cell transplant with posttransplant cyclophosphamide. The DNA sequence is given as TGTGCCAGCAGCTTCAACGGGATTACAGATACGCAGTATTTT. It specifies CASSFNGITDTQYF.